Sequencing of this T cell receptor beta chain was carried out in a study of monozygotic twins with inflammatory bowel disease (dated by TCRdb to about 2019). For context, the study as a whole: A total of approximately 30 monozygotic twin pairs were included in the full study, comprising nine German pairs (four IBD-concordant, five IBD-discordant) and 19 IBD-discordant Danish pairs. Disease-associated traits were sought mainly through comparisons between IBD patients and their genetically identical healthy co-twins within discordant pairs. Each individual had, on average, about 151 000 unique TCRalpha sequences and 181 000 unique TCRbeta sequences available for analysis. The paper as a whole reports these results and caveats: Differing immunosuppressive treatments among patients may have added background noise and inter-individual variability to the repertoires. Compared with healthy twins, IBD patients had fewer clonotypes in common with other individuals, a difference most pronounced in patients showing signs of disease activity. The results gave no support for a single strong signal or clonotype linked to IBD. The analysis was unable to tell different T cell subtypes apart. Repertoire similarity did not differ between concordant and discordant twins, possibly due to limited statistical power. A decrease in TCRbeta repertoire diversity, as measured by inverse Simpson index, was observed in IBD patients compared with their healthy co-twins.

From each donor, a 2.5 ml peripheral blood sample was collected into PAXgene tubes and kept at -80 degrees C. Without any T cell sorting, total RNA was extracted from whole blood using the PAXgene blood miRNA kit on an automated QIAcube. Peripheral blood from monozygotic twin pairs concordant or discordant for inflammatory bowel disease was subjected to deep TCRalpha and TCRbeta repertoire profiling with unique molecular barcoding. For every twin pair, smoking habits were documented, and each individual was categorised as a current, former or never smoker. The CDR3 covers 13 residues, taking in both the cysteine and the phenylalanine. The DNA is not on file. CDR1 and CDR2, per the germline V gene, are SGHTA and FQGNSA. Comments on this clonotype: No antigen is known for it.

The method was 5' RACE. The input for every TCR library was roughly 3,200 ng of total RNA. For each sample, cDNA synthesis was carried out in eight separate reactions using SMARTScribe reverse transcriptase. Unique molecular identifiers containing a 6-nucleotide sample barcode were introduced through template switching during cDNA synthesis. TCRalpha and TCRbeta cDNA was amplified by two nested PCRs of 16 and 9 cycles, with bead purification after each PCR. Before amplification, the cDNA was both treated with uracil DNA-glycosylase and purified with the QIAquick PCR purification kit. The second PCR added Illumina TruSeq-compatible adapters along with sample-specific barcodes. Library quality and concentration were assessed using TapeStation and Qubit, and about 4.7 ng of each library was pooled. Sequencing of the pooled libraries was done on an Illumina HiSeq2500 single-index Rapid Run using custom sequencing primers and 2 x 100 bp reads. Regarding the original processing steps: UMI-based consensus assembly with MiGEC version 1.2.6 was used to correct PCR and sequencing errors. MiXCR version 2.1.1 was used for V(D)J alignment, clonotype assembly and CDR3 extraction. Gene usage, clonotype sharing and MAIT/NKT TCR abundance were normalised by analysing the top 1000, 10 000 and 20 000 clonotypes per sample. Diversity was computed as the inverse Simpson index with the vegan R package after downsampling to 27 000 UMIs. Statistical testing used paired Mann-Whitney U tests on the discordant twin pairs and applied Benjamini-Hochberg correction for multiple testing. After reprocessing by TCRdb, each CDR3 protein sequence is one entry, and no DNA is given. These V and J calls originate from TCRdb's pipeline instead of the authors' own analysis. The sample table on file contains 160,000 or so distinct CDR3 sequences. Roughly 2.3% of the sample goes to the ten largest clones.

The rearranged chain carries TRBV7-2 and TRBJ2-7; the TCRdb D gene call, TRBD1, has no DNA to confirm it. The sequencing input was blood. The sequence derives from a human donor with ulcerative colitis or Crohn's disease, or a healthy co-twin of an affected twin (not recorded which). The encoded CDR3 is CASSRYRDDEQYF.